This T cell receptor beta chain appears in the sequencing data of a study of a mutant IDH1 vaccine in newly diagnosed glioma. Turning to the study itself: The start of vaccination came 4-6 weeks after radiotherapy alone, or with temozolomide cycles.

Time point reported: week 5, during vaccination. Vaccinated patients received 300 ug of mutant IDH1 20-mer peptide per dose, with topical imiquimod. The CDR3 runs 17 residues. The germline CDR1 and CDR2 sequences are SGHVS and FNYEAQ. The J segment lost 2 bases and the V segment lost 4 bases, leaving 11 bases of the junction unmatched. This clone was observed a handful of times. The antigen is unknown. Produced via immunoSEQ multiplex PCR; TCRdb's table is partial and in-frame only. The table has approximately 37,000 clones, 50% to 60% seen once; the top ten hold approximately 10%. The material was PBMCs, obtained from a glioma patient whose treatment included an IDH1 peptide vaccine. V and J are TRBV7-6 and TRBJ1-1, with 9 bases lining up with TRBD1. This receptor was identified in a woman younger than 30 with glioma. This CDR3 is CASSSISMGQGNTEAFF. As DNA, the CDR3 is TGTGCCAGCAGCTCGATCTCTATGGGACAGGGAAACACTGAAGCTTTCTTT.